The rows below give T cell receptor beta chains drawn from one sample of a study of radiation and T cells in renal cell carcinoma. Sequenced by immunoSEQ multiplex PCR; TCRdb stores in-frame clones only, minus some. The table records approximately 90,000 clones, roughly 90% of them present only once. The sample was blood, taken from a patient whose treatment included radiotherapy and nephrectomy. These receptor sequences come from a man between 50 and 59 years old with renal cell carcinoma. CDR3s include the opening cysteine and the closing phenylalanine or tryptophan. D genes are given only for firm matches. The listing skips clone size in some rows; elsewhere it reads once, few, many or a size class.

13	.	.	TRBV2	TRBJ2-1	CASSRDTLNEQFF	TGTGCCAGCAGTCGGGACACCCTCAATGAGCAGTTCTTC
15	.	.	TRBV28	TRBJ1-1	CASSLRALGNTEAFF	TGTGCCAGCAGTTTAAGGGCTCTAGGGAACACTGAAGCTTTCTTT
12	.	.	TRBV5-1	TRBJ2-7	CASSLQGYEQYF	TGCGCCAGCAGTTTGCAGGGCTACGAGCAGTACTTC
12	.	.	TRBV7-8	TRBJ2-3	CASSLVVDTQYF	TGTGCCAGCAGCTTAGTGGTGGATACGCAGTATTTT
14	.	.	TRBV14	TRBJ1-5	CASSGRTFSLPQHF	TGTGCCAGCTCAGGTAGGACATTTAGTTTGCCCCAGCATTTT
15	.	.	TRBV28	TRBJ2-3	CASIGGPELPDTQYF	TGTGCCAGCATAGGGGGGCCGGAGTTGCCAGATACGCAGTATTTT
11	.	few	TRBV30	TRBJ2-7	CAGGGSYEQYF	TGTGCCGGAGGGGGCAGTTACGAGCAGTACTTC
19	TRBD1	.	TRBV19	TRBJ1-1	CASSIVSSLGQGWNTEAFF	TGTGCCAGTAGTATAGTAAGTTCTTTGGGACAGGGATGGAACACTGAAGCTTTCTTT
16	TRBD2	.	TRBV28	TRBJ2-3	CASSIPGLASTDTQYF	TGTGCCAGCAGCATTCCCGGACTAGCTAGCACAGATACGCAGTATTTT
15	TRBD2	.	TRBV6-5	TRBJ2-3	CASSLGLAGADTQYF	TGTGCCAGCAGTTTGGGACTAGCGGGAGCAGATACGCAGTATTTT
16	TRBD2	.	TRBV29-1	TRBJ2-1	CSVSSGGDSYYNEQFF	TGCAGCGTCTCTAGCGGGGGCGACTCATACTACAATGAGCAGTTCTTC
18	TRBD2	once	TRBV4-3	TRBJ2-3	CASSQDGAGGPLTDTQYF	TGCGCCAGCAGCCAAGATGGGGCGGGGGGACCCCTCACAGATACGCAGTATTTT
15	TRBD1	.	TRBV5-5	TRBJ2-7	CASRILLTGVYEQYF	TGTGCCAGCAGGATCCTATTAACAGGGGTCTACGAGCAGTACTTC
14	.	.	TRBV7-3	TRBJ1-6	CASSTTGLNSPLHF	TGTGCCAGCAGCACAACAGGGTTAAATTCACCCCTCCACTTT
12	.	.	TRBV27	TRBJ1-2	CASIWGNYGYTF	TGTGCCAGCATTTGGGGTAACTATGGCTACACCTTC
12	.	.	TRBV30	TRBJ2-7	CAWSRSSYEQYF	TGTGCCTGGAGCCGGAGCTCCTACGAGCAGTACTTC
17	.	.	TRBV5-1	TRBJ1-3	CASSLEVPGTGGNTIYF	TGCGCCAGCAGCTTGGAAGTCCCCGGGACGGGAGGAAACACCATATATTTT
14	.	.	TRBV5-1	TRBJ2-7	CASSLGPGTYEQYF	TGCGCCAGCAGCTTGGGTCCGGGTACCTACGAGCAGTACTTC
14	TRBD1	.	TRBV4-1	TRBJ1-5	CASSQGQGAQPQHF	TGCGCCAGCAGCCAAGGACAGGGGGCTCAGCCCCAGCATTTT
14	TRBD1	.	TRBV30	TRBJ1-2	CAWSTHRGSYGYTF	TGTGCCTGGAGTACCCACAGGGGGAGCTATGGCTACACCTTC
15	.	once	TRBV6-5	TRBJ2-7	CASSYPRTASNEQYF	TGTGCCAGCAGTTACCCACGGACAGCCTCAAACGAGCAGTACTTC
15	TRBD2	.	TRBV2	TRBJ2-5	CASSGTSGSQETQYF	TGTGCCAGCAGTGGGACTAGCGGTTCCCAAGAGACCCAGTACTTC
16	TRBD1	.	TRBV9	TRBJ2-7	CASSIYAGTGGEEQYF	TGTGCCAGCAGCATCTACGCCGGGACAGGGGGTGAGGAGCAGTACTTC
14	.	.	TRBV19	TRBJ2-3	CASSDQTATDTQYF	TGTGCCAGTTCCGATCAGACAGCCACAGATACGCAGTATTTT
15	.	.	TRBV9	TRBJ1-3	CASSVGPISGNTIYF	TGTGCCAGCAGCGTTGGACCCATCTCTGGAAACACCATATATTTT
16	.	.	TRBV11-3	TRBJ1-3	CASSLDSLRSGNTIYF	TGTGCCAGCAGCTTAGATAGCCTGCGCTCTGGAAACACCATATATTTT
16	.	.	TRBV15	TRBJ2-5	CATSRDLSSGAETQYF	TGTGCCACCAGCAGAGATTTATCCTCAGGGGCAGAGACCCAGTACTTC
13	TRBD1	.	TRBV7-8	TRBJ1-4	CASSSHTGTELFF	TGTGCCAGCAGCTCTCATACCGGGACAGAACTGTTTTTT
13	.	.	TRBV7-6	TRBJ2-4	CASSPGRENIQYF	TGTGCCAGCAGCCCCGGCCGGGAAAACATTCAGTACTTC
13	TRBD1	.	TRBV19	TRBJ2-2	CATGTAIYGELFF	TGTGCCACCGGGACAGCAATTTACGGGGAGCTGTTTTTT
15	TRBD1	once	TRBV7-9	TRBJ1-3	CASSPQQGDGNTIYF	TGTGCCAGCAGCCCCCAACAGGGGGATGGAAACACCATATATTTT
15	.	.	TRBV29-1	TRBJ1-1	CSVEDPTKGNTEAFF	TGCAGCGTTGAAGATCCCACAAAGGGGAACACTGAAGCTTTCTTT
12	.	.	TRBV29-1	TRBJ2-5	CSVEPSPETQYF	TGCAGCGTTGAGCCTAGCCCCGAGACCCAGTACTTC
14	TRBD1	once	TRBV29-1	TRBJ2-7	CSVRRQGGSSEQYF	TGCAGCGTTCGGCGACAGGGTGGGAGCAGCGAGCAGTACTTC
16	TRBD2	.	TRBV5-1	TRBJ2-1	CASSLFASGSYNEQFF	TGCGCCAGCAGCTTGTTTGCTAGCGGGAGCTACAATGAGCAGTTCTTC
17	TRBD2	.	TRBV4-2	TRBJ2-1	CASSQEIKAGGPNEQFF	TGTGCCAGCAGCCAAGAGATTAAGGCGGGGGGCCCCAATGAGCAGTTCTTC
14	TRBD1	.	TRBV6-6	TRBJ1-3	CASSQQGSGNTIYF	TGTGCCAGCTCCCAACAGGGGTCGGGAAACACCATATATTTT
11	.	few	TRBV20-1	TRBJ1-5	CSVSQDQPQHF	TGCAGTGTTTCCCAGGATCAGCCCCAGCATTTT
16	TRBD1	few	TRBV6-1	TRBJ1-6	CASSDRDSSYNSPLHF	TGTGCCAGCAGTGACCGGGACAGCTCCTATAATTCACCCCTCCACTTT
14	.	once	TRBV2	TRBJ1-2	CASSEQAQDYGYTF	TGTGCCAGCAGTGAACAGGCACAGGACTATGGCTACACCTTC
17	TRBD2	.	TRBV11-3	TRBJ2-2	CASSTIPGLEGAGELFF	TGTGCCAGCAGCACAATTCCGGGACTAGAGGGGGCCGGGGAGCTGTTTTTT
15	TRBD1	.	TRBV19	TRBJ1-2	CASSIDRGPDYGYTF	TGTGCCAGTAGTATTGACAGGGGGCCGGACTATGGCTACACCTTC